This T cell receptor (beta chain) was recovered during a study of identical twins. TCRdb passed the 5' RACE reads through MiXCR, listing each CDR3 protein once. The sample shows 450,000 or so distinct CDR3 sequences, over 12% of them seen only once. Healthy Caucasians provided all donations. CDR3 length equals 14 residues. CDR1 is MGHRA, CDR2 YSYEKL, per germline. J was trimmed by 5 bases and V by 5 bases; bases with no gene match: 6. These records were also assigned to another study, of yellow fever vaccine responses in identical twins. This second report adds: Convergence reportedly seemed to mark part of the twins' vaccine T cell response, with personalization marking the rest.

The receptor comes from a woman aged 18-29 years in good health. This rearrangement joins TRBV4-1 to TRBJ2-7, with 10 bases identical to TRBD1. What was sequenced was CD4+ T cells sorted from blood. The CDR3 sequence: CASSRGDRGHEQYF. The CDR3 nucleotides are TGCGCCAGCAGCAGGGGAGACAGGGGGCACGAGCAGTACTTC.